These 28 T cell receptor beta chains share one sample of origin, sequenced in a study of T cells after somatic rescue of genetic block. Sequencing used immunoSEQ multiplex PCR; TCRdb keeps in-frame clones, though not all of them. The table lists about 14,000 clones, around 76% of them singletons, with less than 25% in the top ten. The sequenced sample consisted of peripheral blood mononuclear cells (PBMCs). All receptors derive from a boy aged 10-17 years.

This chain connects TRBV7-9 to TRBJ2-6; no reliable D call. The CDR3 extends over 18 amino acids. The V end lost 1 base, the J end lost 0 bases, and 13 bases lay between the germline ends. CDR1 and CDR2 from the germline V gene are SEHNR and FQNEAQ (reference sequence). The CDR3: CASSLVQVGSSGANVLTF. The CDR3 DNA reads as TGTGCCAGCAGCTTAGTGCAGGTTGGAAGCTCTGGGGCCAACGTCCTGACTTTC.

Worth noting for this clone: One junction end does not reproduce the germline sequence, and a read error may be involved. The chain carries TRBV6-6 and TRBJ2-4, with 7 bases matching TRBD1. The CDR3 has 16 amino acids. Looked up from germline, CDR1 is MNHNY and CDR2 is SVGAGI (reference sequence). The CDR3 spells CTSSSGTDLRINIQYF. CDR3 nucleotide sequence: TGTACCAGCAGTTCAGGGACAGACCTACGAATAAACATTCAGTACTTC.

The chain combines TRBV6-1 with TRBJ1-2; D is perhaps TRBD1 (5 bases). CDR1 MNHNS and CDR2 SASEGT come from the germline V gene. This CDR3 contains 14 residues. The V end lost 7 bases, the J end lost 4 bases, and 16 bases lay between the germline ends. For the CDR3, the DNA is TGTGCCAGCAAGCGGGACGGTAGTGCCTATGGCTACACCTTC. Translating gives CASKRDGSAYGYTF.

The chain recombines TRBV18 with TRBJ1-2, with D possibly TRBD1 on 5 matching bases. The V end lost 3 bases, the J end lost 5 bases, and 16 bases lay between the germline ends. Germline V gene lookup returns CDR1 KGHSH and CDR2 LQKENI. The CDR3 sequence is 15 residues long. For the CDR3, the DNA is TGTGCCAGCTCACCGCGCTACGGGGACTATTATGGCTACACCTTC. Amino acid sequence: CASSPRYGDYYGYTF. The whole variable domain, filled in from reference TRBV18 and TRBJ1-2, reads NAGVMQNPRHLVRRRGQEARLRCSPMKGHSHVYWYRQLPEEGLKFMVYLQKENIIDESGMPKERFSAEFPKEGPSILRIQQVVRGDSAAYFCASSPRYGDYYGYTFGSGTRLTVV.

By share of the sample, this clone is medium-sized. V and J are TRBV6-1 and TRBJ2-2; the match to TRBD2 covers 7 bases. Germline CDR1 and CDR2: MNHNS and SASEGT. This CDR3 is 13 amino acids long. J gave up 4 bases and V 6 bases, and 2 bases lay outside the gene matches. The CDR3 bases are TGTGCCAGCAGGGGGAGGGTCACCGGGGAGCTGTTTTTT. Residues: CASRGRVTGELFF.

CDR3 nucleotides: TGTGCCAGCAGCTTAGAGTTGTTTGAGACCCCCACAGATACGCAGTATTTT. Amino acid sequence: CASSLELFETPTDTQYF. V usage is TRBV7-2 and J usage is TRBJ2-3; D gene unclear. V dropped 1 base and J dropped 2 bases, with 16 bases sitting between them. The CDR3 is made up of 17 amino acids. Germline lookup yields CDR1 SGHTA and CDR2 FQGNSA.

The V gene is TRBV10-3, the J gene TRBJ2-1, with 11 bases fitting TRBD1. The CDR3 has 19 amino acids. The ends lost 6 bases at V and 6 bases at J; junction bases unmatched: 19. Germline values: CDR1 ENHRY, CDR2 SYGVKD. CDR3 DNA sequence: TGTGCCATCAGAAAAGGACAGGGGGCGTCGGCGGGAGCCCCCAATGAGCAGTTCTTC. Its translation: CAIRKGQGASAGAPNEQFF.

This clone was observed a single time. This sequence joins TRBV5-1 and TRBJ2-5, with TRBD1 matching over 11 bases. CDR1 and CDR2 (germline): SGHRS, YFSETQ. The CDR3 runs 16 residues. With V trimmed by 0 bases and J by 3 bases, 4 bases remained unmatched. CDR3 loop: CASSLAWDRGKETQYF. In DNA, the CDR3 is TGCGCCAGCAGCTTGGCCTGGGACAGGGGGAAAGAGACCCAGTACTTC.

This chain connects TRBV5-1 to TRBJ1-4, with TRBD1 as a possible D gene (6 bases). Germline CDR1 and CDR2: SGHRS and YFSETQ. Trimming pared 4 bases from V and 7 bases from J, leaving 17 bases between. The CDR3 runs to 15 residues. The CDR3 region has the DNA TGCGCCAGCAGCCTGACGGGGGCAGAGGGTGAAAAACTGTTTTTT. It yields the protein CASSLTGAEGEKLFF.

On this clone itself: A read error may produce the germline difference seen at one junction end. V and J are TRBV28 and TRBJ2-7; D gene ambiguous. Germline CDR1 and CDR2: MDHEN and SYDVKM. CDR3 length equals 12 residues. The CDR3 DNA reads TGTGCCAGCAGTTTGGAAACGACGGAGCAGTGCTTC. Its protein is CASSLETTEQCF.

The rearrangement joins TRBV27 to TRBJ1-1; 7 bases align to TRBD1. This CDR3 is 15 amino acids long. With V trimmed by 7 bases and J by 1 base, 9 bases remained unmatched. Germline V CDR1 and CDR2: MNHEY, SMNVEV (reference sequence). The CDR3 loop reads CASTRNRGSNTEAFF. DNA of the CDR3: TGTGCCAGCACCCGAAACAGGGGATCGAACACTGAAGCTTTCTTT.

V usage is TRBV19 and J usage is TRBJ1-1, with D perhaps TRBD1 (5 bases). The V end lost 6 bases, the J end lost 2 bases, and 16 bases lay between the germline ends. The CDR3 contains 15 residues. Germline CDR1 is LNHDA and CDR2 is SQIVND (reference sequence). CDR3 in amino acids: CASSPWTPSNTEAFF. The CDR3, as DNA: TGTGCCAGTAGCCCCTGGACACCCTCCAACACTGAAGCTTTCTTT. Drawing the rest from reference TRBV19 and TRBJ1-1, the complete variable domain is DGGITQSPKYLFRKEGQNVTLSCEQNLNHDAMYWYRQDPGQGLRLIYYSQIVNDFQKGDIAEGYSVSREKKESFPLTVTSAQKNPTAFYLCASSPWTPSNTEAFFGQGTRLTVV.

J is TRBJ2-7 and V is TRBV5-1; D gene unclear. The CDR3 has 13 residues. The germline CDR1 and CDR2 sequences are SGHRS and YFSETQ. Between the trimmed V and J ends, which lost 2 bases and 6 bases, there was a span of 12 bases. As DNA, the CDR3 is TGCGCCAGCAGCTTCGACCAGTGGAGCGAGCAGTACTTC. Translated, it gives CASSFDQWSEQYF.

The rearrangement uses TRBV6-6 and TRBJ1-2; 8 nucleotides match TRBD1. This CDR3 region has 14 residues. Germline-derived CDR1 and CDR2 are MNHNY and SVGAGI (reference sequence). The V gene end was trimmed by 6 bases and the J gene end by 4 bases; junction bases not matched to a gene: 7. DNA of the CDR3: TGTGCCAGCAGAGGACAGGGAGGATCCTATGGCTACACCTTC. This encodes CASRGQGGSYGYTF.

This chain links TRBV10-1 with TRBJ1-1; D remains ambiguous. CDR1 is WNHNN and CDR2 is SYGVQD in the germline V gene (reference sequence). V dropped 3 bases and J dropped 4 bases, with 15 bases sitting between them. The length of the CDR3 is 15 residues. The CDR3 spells CASSEGGSGRTEAFF. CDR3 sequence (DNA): TGCGCCAGCAGTGAAGGAGGCAGCGGACGCACTGAAGCTTTCTTT.

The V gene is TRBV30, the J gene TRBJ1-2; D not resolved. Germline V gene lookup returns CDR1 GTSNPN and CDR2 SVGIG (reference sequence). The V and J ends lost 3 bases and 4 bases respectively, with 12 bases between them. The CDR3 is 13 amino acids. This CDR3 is CAWSRTVSYGYTF. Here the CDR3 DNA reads TGTGCCTGGAGCCGGACGGTCTCCTATGGCTACACCTTC. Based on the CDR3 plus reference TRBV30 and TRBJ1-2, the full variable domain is SQTIHQWPATLVQPVGSPLSLECTVEGTSNPNLYWYRQAAGRGLQLLFYSVGIGQISSEVPQNLSASRPQDRQFILSSKKLLLSDSGFYLCAWSRTVSYGYTFGSGTRLTVV.

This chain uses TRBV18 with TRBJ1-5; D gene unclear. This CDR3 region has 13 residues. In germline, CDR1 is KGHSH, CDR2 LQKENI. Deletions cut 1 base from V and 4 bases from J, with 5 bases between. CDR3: CASSPRGNQPQHF. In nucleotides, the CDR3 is TGTGCCAGCTCACCACGGGGAAATCAGCCCCAGCATTTT.

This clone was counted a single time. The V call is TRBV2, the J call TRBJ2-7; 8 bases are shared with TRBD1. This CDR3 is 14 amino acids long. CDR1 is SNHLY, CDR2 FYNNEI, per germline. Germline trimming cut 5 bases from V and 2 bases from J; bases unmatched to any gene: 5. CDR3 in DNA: TGTGCCAGCAGTCCGACAGGGGCGGCCTACGAGCAGTACTTC. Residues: CASSPTGAAYEQYF.

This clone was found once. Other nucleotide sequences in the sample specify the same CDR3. The chain's CDR3 is CASSPVTYEQYF. The CDR3 nucleotides are TGTGCCAGCTCCCCCGTTACTTACGAGCAGTACTTC. This chain connects TRBV18 to TRBJ2-7; D uncertain. With 6 bases removed from V and 4 bases from J, the gap between germline ends came to 10 bases. This CDR3 spans 12 amino acids. CDR1 KGHSH and CDR2 LQKENI come from the germline V gene.

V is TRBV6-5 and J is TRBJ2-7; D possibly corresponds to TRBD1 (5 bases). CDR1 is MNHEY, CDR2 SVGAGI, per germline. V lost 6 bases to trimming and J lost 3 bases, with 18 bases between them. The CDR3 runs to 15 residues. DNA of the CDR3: TGTGCCAGCAGCTCCCCCGGCAGGGCGGACTACGAGCAGTACTTC. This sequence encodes CASSSPGRADYEQYF.

The CDR3 DNA reads TGTGCCAGCAGCTTGACAGTTGCCTACAATGAGCAGTTCTTC. Protein product: CASSLTVAYNEQFF. This rearrangement joins TRBV7-6 to TRBJ2-1; the D gene is possibly TRBD1 (5 bases). Germline loops: CDR1 SGHVS, CDR2 FNYEAQ. This CDR3 has 14 residues. Deletions cut 3 bases from V and 2 bases from J, with 8 bases between. Supplemented by reference TRBV7-6 and TRBJ2-1, the full variable domain reads GAGVSQSPRYKVTKRGQDVALRCDPISGHVSLYWYRQALGQGPEFLTYFNYEAQQDKSGLPNDRFSAERPEGSISTLTIQRTEQRDSAMYRCASSLTVAYNEQFFGPGTRLTVL.

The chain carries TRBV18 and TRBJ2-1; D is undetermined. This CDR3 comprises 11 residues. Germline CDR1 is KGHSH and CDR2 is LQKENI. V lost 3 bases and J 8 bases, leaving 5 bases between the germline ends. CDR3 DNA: TGTGCCAGCTCACCCGCCTATGAGCAGTTCTTC. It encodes CASSPAYEQFF.

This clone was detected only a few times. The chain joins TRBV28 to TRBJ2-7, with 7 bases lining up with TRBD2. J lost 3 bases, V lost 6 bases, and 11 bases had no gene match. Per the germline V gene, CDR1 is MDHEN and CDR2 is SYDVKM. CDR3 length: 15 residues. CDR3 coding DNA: TGTGCCAGCAGGACACAAAGGGGAGGGATCTACGAGCAGTACTTC. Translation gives CASRTQRGGIYEQYF.

The CDR3 is CASSLGQLNSPLHF. CDR3 sequence (DNA): TGTGCCAGTAGTTTGGGACAGCTAAATTCACCCCTCCACTTT. V is TRBV19 and J is TRBJ1-6; TRBD1 matches at 7 bases. Germline CDR1 and CDR2: LNHDA and SQIVND (reference sequence). The CDR3 runs to 14 residues. V lost 5 bases and J lost 7; bases outside the gene matches: 5.

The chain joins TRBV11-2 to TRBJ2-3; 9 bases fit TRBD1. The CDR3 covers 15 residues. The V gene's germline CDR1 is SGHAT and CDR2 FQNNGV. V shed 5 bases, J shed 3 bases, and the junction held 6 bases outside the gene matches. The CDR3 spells CASSDRGGVTDTQYF. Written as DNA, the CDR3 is TGTGCCAGCAGCGACAGGGGGGGAGTAACAGATACGCAGTATTTT.

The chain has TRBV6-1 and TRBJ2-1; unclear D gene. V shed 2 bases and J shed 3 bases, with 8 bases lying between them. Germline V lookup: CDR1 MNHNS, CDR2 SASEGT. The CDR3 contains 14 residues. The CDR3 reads CASSERTIYNEQFF. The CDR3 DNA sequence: TGTGCCAGCAGTGAACGGACCATCTACAATGAGCAGTTCTTC.

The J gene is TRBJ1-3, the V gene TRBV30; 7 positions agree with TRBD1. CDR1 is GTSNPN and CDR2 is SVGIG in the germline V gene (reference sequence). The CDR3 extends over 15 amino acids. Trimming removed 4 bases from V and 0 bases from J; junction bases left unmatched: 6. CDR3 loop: CAWIPGQISGNTIYF. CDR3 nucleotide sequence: TGTGCCTGGATTCCGGGACAGATCTCTGGAAACACCATATATTTT.

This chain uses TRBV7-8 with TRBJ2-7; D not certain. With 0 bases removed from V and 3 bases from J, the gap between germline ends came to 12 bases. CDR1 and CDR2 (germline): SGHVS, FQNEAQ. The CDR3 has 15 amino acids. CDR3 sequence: CASSLAQTGSYEQYF. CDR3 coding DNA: TGTGCCAGCAGCTTAGCGCAGACGGGTAGCTACGAGCAGTACTTC.